This TCR beta chain was captured in a study of CD8 T cells in Susac syndrome. When the RNA was reverse transcribed, random hexamers were used with an input of roughly 0.45 to 1 ug. Coverage of TCR beta CDR3 amplification by immunoSEQ multiplex PCR extended to 54 Vbeta and 13 Jbeta. TCRdb ran MiXCR on the immunoSEQ multiplex PCR reads and lists one entry per CDR3 protein. The data show about 200,000 distinct CDR3 sequences, 85% to 95% seen once. Only one count was recorded for this clonotype. Sequenced input: CD4+ T cells from PBMCs. The clonotype originates from a human donor in good health.

CDR3 sequence: CASSPGQTYGYTF. The CDR3 bases are TGTGCCAGCAGCCCCGGACAGACCTATGGCTACACCTTC. The chain uses TRBV11-2 and TRBJ1-2; D might be TRBD1 (6 bases). Germline CDR1 SGHAT, CDR2 FQNNGV. The CDR3 loop spans 13 amino acids. V shed 5 bases and J shed 4 bases, with 11 bases lying between them. Based on the CDR3 plus reference TRBV11-2 and TRBJ1-2, the full variable domain is EAGVAQSPRYKIIEKRQSVAFWCNPISGHATLYWYQQILGQGPKLLIQFQNNGVVDDSQLPKDRFSAERLKGVDSTLKIQPAKLEDSAVYLCASSPGQTYGYTFGSGTRLTVV.